The T cell receptor (beta chain) described here comes from a study of long-term antiretroviral therapy in people with HIV. Whole-study results and caveats: Unavailable data included ART adherence, viral resistance and therapy changes (switches in treatment). Transplant donor controls retained higher diversity, though diversity increased after ART.

Investigators performed immunoSEQ version v3.0 at survey level. TCRdb keeps only in-frame clones here, not all; method: immunoSEQ multiplex PCR. The data hold some 26,000 clones, with approximately 76% observed a single time. About this clone: Its antigen remains unknown.

Every donor had one or more pre-ART and two or more post-ART PBMC samples. Held in samples before DNA extraction were about 0.85-10 million cryopreserved PBMC. Trimming took 1 base from V and 7 from J, leaving 13 bases between them. The CDR3 is made up of 15 amino acids. Looked up from germline, CDR1 is SNHLY and CDR2 is FYNNEI. This specimen was unsorted PBMCs, taken 1.1 years before starting antiretroviral therapy. The chain has TRBV2 and TRBJ2-2; no reliable D call. This receptor was taken from a woman between 35 and 50 years old with HIV. This chain's CDR3 is CASSEEADLSGELFF. CDR3 DNA: TGTGCCAGCAGTGAAGAGGCCGACCTTAGCGGGGAGCTGTTTTTT.